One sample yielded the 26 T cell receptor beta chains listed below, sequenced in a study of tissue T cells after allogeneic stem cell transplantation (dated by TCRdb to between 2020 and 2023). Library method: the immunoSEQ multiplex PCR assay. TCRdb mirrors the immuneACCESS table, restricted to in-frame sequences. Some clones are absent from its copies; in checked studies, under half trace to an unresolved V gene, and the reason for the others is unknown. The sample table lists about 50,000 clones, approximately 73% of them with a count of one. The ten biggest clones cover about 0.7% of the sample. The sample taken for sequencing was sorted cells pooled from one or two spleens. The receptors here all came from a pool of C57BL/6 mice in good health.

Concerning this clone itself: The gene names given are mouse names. This chain's CDR3 is CASSRTGEQDTQYF. The DNA read from the CDR3 is TGTGCCAGCTCCCGTACAGGGGAACAAGACACCCAGTAC. The chain couples TRBV12-2 to TRBJ2-5; 7 nucleotides match TRBD1. The DNA ends 1 residue before the CDR3 does, and the rest of the CDR3 is filled in from the germline J gene. CDR3 length equals 14 residues. Germline loops: CDR1 SGHLS, CDR2 HYDKME. The V segment lost 4 bases and the J segment 3 bases; nucleotides outside the gene matches: 6.

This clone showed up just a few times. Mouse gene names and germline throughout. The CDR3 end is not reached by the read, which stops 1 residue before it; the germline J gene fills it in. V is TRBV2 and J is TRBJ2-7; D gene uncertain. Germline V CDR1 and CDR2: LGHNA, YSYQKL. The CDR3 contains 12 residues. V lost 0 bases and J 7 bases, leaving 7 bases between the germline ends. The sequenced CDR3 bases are TGTGCCAGCAGCCAAGATAAACCCGAACAGTAC. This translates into CASSQDKPEQY. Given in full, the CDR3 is CASSQDKPEQYF.

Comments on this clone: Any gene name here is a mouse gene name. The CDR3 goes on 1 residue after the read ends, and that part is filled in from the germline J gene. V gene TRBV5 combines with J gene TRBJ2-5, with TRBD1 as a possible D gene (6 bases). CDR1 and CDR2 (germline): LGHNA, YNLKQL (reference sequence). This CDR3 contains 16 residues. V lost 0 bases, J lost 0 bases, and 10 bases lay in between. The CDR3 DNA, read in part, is TGTGCCAGCAGCCAAGATTCCAGGGGTAACCAAGACACCCAGTAC. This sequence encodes CASSQDSRGNQDTQY. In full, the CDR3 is CASSQDSRGNQDTQYF.

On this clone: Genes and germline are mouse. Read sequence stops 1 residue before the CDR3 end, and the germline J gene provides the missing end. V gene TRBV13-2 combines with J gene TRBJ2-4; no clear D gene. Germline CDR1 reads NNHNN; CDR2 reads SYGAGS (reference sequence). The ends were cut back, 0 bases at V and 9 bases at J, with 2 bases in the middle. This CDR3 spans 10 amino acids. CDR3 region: CASGDVTLYF. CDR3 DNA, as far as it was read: TGTGCCAGCGGTGATGTAACCTTGTAC.

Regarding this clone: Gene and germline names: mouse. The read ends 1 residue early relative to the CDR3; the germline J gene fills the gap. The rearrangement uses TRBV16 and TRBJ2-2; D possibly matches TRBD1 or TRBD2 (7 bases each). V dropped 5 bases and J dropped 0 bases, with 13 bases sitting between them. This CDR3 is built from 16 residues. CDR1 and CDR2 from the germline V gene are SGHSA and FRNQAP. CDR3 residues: CASSLQGGANTGQLYF. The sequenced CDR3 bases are TGTGCAAGCAGCCTCCAGGGGGGCGCAAACACCGGGCAGCTCTAC.

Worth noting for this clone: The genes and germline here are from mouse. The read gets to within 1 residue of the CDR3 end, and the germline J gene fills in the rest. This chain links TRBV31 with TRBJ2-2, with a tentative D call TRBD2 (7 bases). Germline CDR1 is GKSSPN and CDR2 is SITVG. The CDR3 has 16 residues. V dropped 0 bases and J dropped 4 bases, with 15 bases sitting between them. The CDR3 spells CAWSLLGGAGTGQLYF. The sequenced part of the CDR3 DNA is TGTGCCTGGAGTCTTTTGGGGGGCGCTGGCACCGGGCAGCTCTAC.

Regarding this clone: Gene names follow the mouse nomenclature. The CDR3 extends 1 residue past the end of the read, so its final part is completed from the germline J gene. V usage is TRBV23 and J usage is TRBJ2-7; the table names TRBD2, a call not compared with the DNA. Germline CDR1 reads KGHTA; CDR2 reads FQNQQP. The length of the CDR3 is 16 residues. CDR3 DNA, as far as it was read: TGCTCCAGCAGTCAATCGACTGGGGGGATCTCCTATGAACAGTAC. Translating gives CSSSQSTGGISYEQY. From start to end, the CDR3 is CSSSQSTGGISYEQYF.

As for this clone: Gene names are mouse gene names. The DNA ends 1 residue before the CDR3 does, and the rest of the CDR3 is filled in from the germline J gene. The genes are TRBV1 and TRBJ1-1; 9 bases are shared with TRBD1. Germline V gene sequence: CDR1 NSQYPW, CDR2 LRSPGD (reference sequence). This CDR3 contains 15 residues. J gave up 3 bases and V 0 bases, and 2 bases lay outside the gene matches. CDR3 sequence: CTCSAEGTGYTEVFF. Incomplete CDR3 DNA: TGCACCTGCAGTGCAGAAGGGACAGGGTACACAGAAGTCTTC.

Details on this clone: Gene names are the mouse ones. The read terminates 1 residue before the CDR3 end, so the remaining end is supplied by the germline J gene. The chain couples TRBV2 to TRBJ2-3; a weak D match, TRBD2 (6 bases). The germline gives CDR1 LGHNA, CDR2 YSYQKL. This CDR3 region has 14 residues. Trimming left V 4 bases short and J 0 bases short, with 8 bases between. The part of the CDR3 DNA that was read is TGTGCCAGCAGCCTCGACTGGAGTGCAGAAACGCTGTAT. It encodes CASSLDWSAETLY. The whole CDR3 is CASSLDWSAETLYF.

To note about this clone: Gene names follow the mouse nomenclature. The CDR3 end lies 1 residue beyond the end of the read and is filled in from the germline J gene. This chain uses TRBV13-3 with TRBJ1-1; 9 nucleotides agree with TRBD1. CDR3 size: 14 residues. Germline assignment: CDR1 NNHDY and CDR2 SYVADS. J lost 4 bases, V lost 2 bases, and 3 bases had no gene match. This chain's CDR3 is CASSEDRGVTEVFF. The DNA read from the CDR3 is TGTGCCAGCAGTGAGGACAGGGGTGTCACAGAAGTCTTC.

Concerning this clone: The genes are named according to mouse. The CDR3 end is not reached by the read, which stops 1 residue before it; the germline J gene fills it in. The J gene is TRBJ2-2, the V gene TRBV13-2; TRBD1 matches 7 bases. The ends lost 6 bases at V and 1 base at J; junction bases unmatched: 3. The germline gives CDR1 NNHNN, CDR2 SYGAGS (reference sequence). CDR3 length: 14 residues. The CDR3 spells CASAGTENTGQLYF. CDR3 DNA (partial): TGTGCCAGCGCGGGGACAGAAAACACCGGGCAGCTCTAC.

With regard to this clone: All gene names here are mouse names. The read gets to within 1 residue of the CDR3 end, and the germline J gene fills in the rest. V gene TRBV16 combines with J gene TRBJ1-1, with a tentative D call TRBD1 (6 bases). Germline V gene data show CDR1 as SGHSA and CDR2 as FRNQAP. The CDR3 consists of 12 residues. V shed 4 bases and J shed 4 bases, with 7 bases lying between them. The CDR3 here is CASSSQGTEVFF. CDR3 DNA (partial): TGTGCAAGCAGCTCACAGGGCACAGAAGTCTTC.

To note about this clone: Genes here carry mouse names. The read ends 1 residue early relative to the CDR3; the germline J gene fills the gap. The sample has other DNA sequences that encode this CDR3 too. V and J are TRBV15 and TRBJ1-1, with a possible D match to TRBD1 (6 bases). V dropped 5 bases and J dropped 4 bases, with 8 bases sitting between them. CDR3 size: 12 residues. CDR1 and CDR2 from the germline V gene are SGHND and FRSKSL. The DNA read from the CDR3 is TGTGCCAGCAGTCTACAGGGCACAGAAGTCTTC. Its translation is CASSLQGTEVF. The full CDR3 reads CASSLQGTEVFF.

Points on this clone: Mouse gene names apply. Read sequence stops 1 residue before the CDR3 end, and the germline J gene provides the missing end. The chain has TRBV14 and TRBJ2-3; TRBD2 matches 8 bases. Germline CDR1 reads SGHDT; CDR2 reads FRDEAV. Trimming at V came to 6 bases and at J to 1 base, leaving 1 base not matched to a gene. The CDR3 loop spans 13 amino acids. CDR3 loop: CASMDWGAETLYF. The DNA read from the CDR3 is TGTGCCAGCATGGACTGGGGTGCAGAAACGCTGTAT.

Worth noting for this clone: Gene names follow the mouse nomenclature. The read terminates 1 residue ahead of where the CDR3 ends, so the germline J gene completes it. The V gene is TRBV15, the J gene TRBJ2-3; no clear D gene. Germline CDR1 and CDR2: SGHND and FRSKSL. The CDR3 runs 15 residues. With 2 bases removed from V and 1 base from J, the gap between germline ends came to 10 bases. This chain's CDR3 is CASSLSGGGAETLYF. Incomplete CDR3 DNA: TGTGCCAGCAGTTTATCCGGAGGAGGTGCAGAAACGCTGTAT. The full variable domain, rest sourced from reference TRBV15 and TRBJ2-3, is DAGVTQTPRHEVAEKGQTIILKCEPVSGHNDLFWYRQTKIQGLELLSYFRSKSLMEDGGAFKDRFKAEMLNSSFSTLKIQPTEPKDSAVYLCASSLSGGGAETLYFGSGTRLTVL.

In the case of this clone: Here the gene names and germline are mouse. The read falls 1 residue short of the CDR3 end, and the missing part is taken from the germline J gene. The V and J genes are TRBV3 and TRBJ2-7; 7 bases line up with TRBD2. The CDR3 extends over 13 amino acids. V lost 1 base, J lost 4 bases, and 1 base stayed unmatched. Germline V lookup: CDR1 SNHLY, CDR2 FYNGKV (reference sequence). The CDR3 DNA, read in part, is TGTGCCAGCAGCTTAGGCTGGGGGTATGAACAGTAC. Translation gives CASSLGWGYEQY. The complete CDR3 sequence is CASSLGWGYEQYF.

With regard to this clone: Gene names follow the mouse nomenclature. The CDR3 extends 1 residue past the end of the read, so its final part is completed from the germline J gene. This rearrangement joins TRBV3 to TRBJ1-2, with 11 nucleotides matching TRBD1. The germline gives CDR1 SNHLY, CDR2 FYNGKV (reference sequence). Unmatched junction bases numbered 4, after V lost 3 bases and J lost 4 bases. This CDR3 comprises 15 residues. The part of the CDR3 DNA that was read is TGTGCCAGCAGCTTCGGACAGGGGGCCGTCTCCGACTACACC. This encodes CASSFGQGAVSDYT. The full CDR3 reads CASSFGQGAVSDYTF.

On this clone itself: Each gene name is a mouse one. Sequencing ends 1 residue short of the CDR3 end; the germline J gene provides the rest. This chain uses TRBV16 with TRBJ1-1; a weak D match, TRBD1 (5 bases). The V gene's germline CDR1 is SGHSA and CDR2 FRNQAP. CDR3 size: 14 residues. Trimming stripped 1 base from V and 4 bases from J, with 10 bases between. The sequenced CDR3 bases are TGTGCAAGCAGCTTAGCGGGGGGGGGCACAGAAGTCTTC. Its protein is CASSLAGGGTEVF. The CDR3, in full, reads CASSLAGGGTEVFF.

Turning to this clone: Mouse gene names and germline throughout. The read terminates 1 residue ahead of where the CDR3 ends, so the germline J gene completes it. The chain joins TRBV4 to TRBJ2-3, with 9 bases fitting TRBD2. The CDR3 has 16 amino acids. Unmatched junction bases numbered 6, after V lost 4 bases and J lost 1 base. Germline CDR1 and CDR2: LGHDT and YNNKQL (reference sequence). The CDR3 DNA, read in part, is TGTGCCAGCAGCTGGTGGGGGGGCGCGGGTGCAGAAACGCTGTAT. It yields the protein CASSWWGGAGAETLY. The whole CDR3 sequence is CASSWWGGAGAETLYF.

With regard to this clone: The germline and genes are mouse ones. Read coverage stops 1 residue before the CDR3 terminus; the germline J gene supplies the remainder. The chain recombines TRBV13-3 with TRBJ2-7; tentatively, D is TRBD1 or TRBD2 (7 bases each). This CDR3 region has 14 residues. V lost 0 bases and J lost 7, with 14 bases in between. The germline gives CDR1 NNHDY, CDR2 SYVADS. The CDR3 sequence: CASSDAGGRGEQYF. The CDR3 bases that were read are TGTGCCAGCAGTGATGCAGGGGGGCGCGGGGAACAGTAC.

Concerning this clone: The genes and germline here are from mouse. The CDR3 region is CASSQEPGGTSQNTLYF. CDR3 DNA (partial): TGTGCCAGCAGCCAAGAACCTGGGGGGACTAGTCAAAACACCTTGTAC. This chain links TRBV5 with TRBJ2-4, with 8 bases lining up with TRBD2. The read terminates 1 residue ahead of where the CDR3 ends, so the germline J gene completes it. The germline gives CDR1 LGHNA, CDR2 YNLKQL (reference sequence). V shed 0 bases and J 0 bases; nucleotides not matched to a gene: 5. This CDR3 is 17 amino acids long.

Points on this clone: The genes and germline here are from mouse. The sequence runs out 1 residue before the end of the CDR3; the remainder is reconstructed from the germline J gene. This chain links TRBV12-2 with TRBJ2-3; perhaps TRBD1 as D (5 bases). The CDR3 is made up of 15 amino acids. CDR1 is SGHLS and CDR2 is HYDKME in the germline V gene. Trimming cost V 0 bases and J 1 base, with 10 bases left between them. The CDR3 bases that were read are TGTGCCAGCTCTCTCGAGGGGTCTGGTGCAGAAACGCTGTAT. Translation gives CASSLEGSGAETLY. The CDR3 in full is CASSLEGSGAETLYF.

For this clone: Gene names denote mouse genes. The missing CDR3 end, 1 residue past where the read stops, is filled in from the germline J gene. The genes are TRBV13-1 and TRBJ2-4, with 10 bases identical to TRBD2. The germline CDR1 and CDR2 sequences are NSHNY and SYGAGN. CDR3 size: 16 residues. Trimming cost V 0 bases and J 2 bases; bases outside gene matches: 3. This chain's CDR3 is CASSDAWGGAQNTLYF. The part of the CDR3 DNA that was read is TGTGCCAGCAGTGATGCCTGGGGGGGCGCTCAAAACACCTTGTAC.

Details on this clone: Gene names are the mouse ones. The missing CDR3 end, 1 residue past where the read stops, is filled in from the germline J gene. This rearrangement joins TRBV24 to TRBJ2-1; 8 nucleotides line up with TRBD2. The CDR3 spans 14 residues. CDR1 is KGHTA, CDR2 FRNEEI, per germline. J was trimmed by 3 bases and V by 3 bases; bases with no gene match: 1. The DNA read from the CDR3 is TGTGCCAGCAGTCTTCTGGGGGGCTATGCTGAGCAGTTC. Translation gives CASSLLGGYAEQF. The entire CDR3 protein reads CASSLLGGYAEQFF.

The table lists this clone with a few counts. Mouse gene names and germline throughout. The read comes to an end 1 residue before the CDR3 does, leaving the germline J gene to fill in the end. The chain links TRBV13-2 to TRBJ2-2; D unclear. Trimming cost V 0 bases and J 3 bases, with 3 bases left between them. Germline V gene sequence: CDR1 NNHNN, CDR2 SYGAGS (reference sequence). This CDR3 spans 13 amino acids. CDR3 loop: CASGDADTGQLYF. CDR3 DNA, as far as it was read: TGTGCCAGCGGTGATGCGGACACCGGGCAGCTCTAC.

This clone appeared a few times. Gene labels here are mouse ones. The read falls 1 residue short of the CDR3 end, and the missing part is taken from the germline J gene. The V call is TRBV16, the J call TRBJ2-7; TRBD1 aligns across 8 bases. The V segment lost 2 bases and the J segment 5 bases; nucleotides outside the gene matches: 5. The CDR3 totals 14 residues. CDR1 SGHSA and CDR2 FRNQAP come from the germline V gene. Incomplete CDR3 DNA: TGTGCAAGCAGCTTACAGGGGGCGCGGGATGAACAGTAC. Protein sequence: CASSLQGARDEQY. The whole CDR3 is CASSLQGARDEQYF.